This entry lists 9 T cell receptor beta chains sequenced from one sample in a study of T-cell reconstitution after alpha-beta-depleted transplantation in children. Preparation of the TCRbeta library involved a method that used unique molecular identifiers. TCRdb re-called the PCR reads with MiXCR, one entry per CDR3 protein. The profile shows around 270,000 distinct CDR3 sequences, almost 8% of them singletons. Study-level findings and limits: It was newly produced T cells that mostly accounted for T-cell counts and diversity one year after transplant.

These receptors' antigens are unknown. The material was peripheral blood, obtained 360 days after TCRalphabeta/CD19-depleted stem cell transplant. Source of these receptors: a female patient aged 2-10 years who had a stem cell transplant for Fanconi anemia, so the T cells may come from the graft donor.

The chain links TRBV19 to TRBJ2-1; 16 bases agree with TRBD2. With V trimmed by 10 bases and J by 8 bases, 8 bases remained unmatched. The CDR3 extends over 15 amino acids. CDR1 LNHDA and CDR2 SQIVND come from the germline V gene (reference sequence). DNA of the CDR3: TGTGCCACGGGACTAGCGGGGGGGCGCTGGCATGAGCAGTTCTTC. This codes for CATGLAGGRWHEQFF.

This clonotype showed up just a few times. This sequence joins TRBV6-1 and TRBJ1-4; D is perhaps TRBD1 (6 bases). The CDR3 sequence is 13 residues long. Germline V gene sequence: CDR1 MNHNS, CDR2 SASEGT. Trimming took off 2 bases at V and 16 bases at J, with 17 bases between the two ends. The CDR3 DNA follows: TGTGCCAGCAGTGAATGGTCCACAGGGATGGGGTTTTTT. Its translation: CASSEWSTGMGFF.

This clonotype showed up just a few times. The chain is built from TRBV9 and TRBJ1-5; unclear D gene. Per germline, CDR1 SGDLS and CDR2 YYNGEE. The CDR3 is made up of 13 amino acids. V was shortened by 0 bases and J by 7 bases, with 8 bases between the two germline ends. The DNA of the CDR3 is TGTGCCAGCAGCGTAGAGCCTAGGCAGCCCCAGCATTTT. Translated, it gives CASSVEPRQPQHF.

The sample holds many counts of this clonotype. The CDR3 bases are TGTGCCAGCAGCTTAACTGACGGACCCTACGAGCAGTACGTC. This gives the protein CASSLTDGPYEQYV. The chain recombines TRBV7-8 with TRBJ2-7; D is uncertain. The germline V and J ends were trimmed by 2 bases and 2 bases, with 10 bases remaining between them. The CDR3 covers 14 residues. Germline CDR1 SGHVS, CDR2 FQNEAQ.

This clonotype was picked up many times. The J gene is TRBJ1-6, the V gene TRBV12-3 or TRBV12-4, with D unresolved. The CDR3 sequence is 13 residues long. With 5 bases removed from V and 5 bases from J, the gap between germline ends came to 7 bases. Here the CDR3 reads CASSESHNSPLHF. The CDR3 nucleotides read TGTGCCAGCAGTGAATCTCATAATTCACCCCTCCACTTT.

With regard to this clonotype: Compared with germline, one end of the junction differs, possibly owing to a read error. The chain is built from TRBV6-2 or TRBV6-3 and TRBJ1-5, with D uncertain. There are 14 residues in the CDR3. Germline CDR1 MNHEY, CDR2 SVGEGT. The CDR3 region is CASSYSGRNQPQHF. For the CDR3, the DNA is TGTGCCAGCAGCTACTCAGGCCGCAATCAGCCCCAGCATTTT.

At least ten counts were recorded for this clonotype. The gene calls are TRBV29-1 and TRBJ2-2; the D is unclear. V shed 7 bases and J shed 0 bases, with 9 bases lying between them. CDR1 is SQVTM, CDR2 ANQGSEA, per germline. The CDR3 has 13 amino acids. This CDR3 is CSARPANTGELFF. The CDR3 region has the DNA TGCAGCGCAAGACCTGCGAACACCGGGGAGCTGTTTTTT.

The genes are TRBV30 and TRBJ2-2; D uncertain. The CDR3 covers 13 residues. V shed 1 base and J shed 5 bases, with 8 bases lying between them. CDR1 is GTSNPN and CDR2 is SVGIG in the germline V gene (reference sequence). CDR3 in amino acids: CAWSERDTGELFF. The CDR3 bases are TGTGCCTGGAGTGAAAGGGATACCGGGGAGCTGTTTTTT.

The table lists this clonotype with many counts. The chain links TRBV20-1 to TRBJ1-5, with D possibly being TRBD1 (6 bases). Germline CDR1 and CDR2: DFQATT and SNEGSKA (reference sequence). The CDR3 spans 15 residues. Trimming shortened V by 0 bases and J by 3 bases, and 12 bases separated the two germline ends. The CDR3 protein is CSAREGGAANQPQHF. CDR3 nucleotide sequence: TGCAGTGCTAGAGAAGGGGGGGCTGCCAATCAGCCCCAGCATTTT.